Listed below are T cell receptor beta chains from one sample, sequenced in a study of regulatory T cells in long-lasting Graves disease. TCRdb re-derived calls from the multiplex PCR reads in MiXCR, one entry per CDR3 protein. The repertoire consists of about 540,000 distinct CDR3 sequences, with about 13% occurring once and the leading ten covering about 9.1%. These same data were also listed under a study on T cells in Graves' hyperthyroidism and ophthalmopathy.

Specimen: peripheral blood mononuclear cells (PBMCs), collected at new diagnosis, from a patient treated with antithyroid drugs. The source is a man aged 30 to 39 with Graves disease. Both conserved end residues are part of each CDR3. D genes are given only for firm matches. A clone size is listed for some rows: how often the clone was seen (once, few, many), or a class if it is expanded.

j_gene	abundance	v_gene	d_gene	CDR3aa	CDR3nt
TRBJ2-5	few	TRBV19	-	CASSPGAAGETQYF	TGTGCCAGTAGTCCGGGAGCCGCGGGGGAGACCCAGTACTTC
TRBJ1-2	many	TRBV6-5	TRBD1	CASSYLPQGPIGGYTF	TGTGCCAGCAGTTACCTCCCACAGGGGCCTATTGGTGGCTACACCTTC
TRBJ2-3	-	TRBV9	-	CASSVRGSFRTDTQYF	TGTGCCAGCAGCGTACGGGGGTCCTTTCGCACAGATACGCAGTATTTT
TRBJ2-3	few	TRBV5-1	-	CASSLVRDSGTDTQYF	TGTGCCAGCAGCTTGGTGCGCGACAGCGGGACAGATACGCAGTATTTT
TRBJ2-1	many	TRBV6-5	-	CASSYGTDNEQFF	TGTGCCAGCAGTTATGGAACCGACAATGAGCAGTTCTTC
TRBJ2-1	few	TRBV30	-	CAWSVYYNEQFF	TGTGCCTGGAGTGTCTACTACAATGAGCAGTTCTTC
TRBJ2-2	many	TRBV12-3/TRBV12-4	TRBD2	CASSPIPGGPGELFF	TGTGCCAGCAGTCCCATTCCGGGAGGCCCCGGGGAGCTGTTTTTT
TRBJ2-2	many	TRBV6-1	-	CASSTLTGRDGELFF	TGTGCCAGCAGCACCCTGACAGGGCGGGACGGGGAGCTGTTTTTT
TRBJ1-1	-	TRBV4-1	-	CASGPSGYEAFF	TGCGCCAGCGGCCCGTCGGGGTATGAAGCTTTCTTT
TRBJ1-1	-	TRBV6-1	-	CASSPRQGRYAFF	TGTGCCAGCAGTCCTCGCCAGGGGAGGTACGCTTTCTTT
TRBJ2-7	few	TRBV6-1	TRBD1	CASRLDREISYEQYF	TGTGCCAGCAGGCTCGACAGGGAGATATCCTACGAGCAGTACTTC
TRBJ2-1	many	TRBV5-1	TRBD1	CASTTSGQEYNEQFF	TGCGCCAGCACAACATCGGGACAGGAATACAATGAGCAGTTCTTC
TRBJ2-7	many	TRBV11-2	-	CASSLAPRGEQYF	TGTGCCAGCAGCTTAGCACCTCGTGGCGAGCAGTACTTC
TRBJ2-3	few	TRBV4-1	-	CASSQVGRTDTQYF	TGCGCCAGCAGCCAAGTAGGGAGGACAGATACGCAGTATTTT
TRBJ2-3	many	TRBV6-1	TRBD2	CATQRGPRTDTQYF	TGTGCCACACAGCGGGGACCCCGCACAGATACGCAGTATTTT
TRBJ2-1	many	TRBV5-1	-	CASSRFGSRSEQFF	TGCGCCAGCAGCAGGTTCGGGAGCCGGTCTGAGCAGTTCTTC
TRBJ2-1	few	TRBV7-9	-	CATAREQFF	TGTGCCACGGCCAGGGAGCAGTTCTTC